These 16 T cell receptor beta chains came from one sample sequenced in a study of identical twins. Each CDR3 protein is one row after TCRdb ran MiXCR on the 5' RACE reads. The table has approximately 670,000 distinct CDR3 sequences, roughly 6% seen once. Specimen: naive T cells sorted from blood. Receptor source: a man aged 18-30 years in good health.

This clonotype was recorded at least ten times. The CDR3 DNA reads TGCGCCAGCAGCTTGGGTCCGAACGCGAACACCGGGGAGCTGTTTTTT. It specifies CASSLGPNANTGELFF. The chain couples TRBV5-1 to TRBJ2-2; no reliable D call. V was trimmed by 0 bases and J by 0 bases, leaving 9 bases between them. The CDR3 totals 16 residues. CDR1 and CDR2 (germline): SGHRS, YFSETQ.

The chain links TRBV5-1 to TRBJ1-1; D uncertain. Trimming removed 7 bases at V and 5 bases at J, with 6 bases between. Germline CDR1 SGHRS, CDR2 YFSETQ. The CDR3 consists of 10 residues. CDR3 in amino acids: CASGETEAFF. CDR3 in DNA: TGCGCCAGCGGGGAAACTGAAGCTTTCTTT.

This clonotype appeared many times. V gene TRBV5-6 combines with J gene TRBJ2-2, with 12 bases matching TRBD2. This CDR3 comprises 18 residues. The trim removed 0 bases at V and 4 bases at J, leaving 7 bases unmatched. Germline V gene data show CDR1 as SGHDT and CDR2 as YYEEEE. CDR3 sequence: CASSLEWTSGMGTGELFF. CDR3 in DNA: TGTGCCAGCAGCTTGGAGTGGACTAGCGGGATGGGCACCGGGGAGCTGTTTTTT.

This sequence joins TRBV29-1 and TRBJ2-5; TRBD1 or TRBD2 may be the D gene (5 bases each). The CDR3 loop spans 13 amino acids. The germline gives CDR1 SQVTM, CDR2 ANQGSEA. The germline V and J ends were trimmed by 3 bases and 2 bases, with 10 bases remaining between them. The CDR3 DNA is TGCAGCGTTGAGGCCGGGGCGCAAGAGACCCAGTACTTC. This sequence encodes CSVEAGAQETQYF.

This clonotype was seen many times. V usage is TRBV14 and J usage is TRBJ2-1; TRBD2 aligns across 7 bases. The CDR3 runs to 13 residues. CDR1 is SGHDN, CDR2 FVKESK, per germline. Trimming took 4 bases from V and 10 from J; bases not matched to a gene: 7. CDR3 coding DNA: TGTGCCAGCAGCCTGGCGGGAGCCCCAGAGCAGTTCTTC. Translated, it gives CASSLAGAPEQFF.

The chain employs TRBV6-2 or TRBV6-3 and TRBJ2-2; D gene uncertain. Trimming cost V 8 bases and J 5 bases, with 6 bases left between them. The CDR3 has 11 residues. Germline-derived CDR1 and CDR2 are MNHEY and SVGEGT. The CDR3: CASELTGELFF. The CDR3 bases are TGTGCCAGCGAACTGACCGGGGAGCTGTTTTTT.

This clonotype occurred many times. The V and J genes are TRBV6-2 or TRBV6-3 and TRBJ2-2; D not resolved. CDR1 is MNHEY, CDR2 SVGEGT, per germline. CDR3 length: 15 residues. V was clipped by 5 bases and J by 7 bases, with 17 bases between them. CDR3 sequence (DNA): TGTGCCAGCAGTGCCACGGGCCTAGAAAACGGGGAGCTGTTTTTT. Encoded protein: CASSATGLENGELFF.

The chain has TRBV3-1 and TRBJ2-7, with a weak D call TRBD1 (7 bases). V was pared by 3 bases and J by 2 bases, with 14 bases between. The CDR3 is 15 amino acids. Per the germline V gene, CDR1 is LGHDT and CDR2 is YNNKEL (reference sequence). CDR3 in DNA: TGTGCCAGCAGCCACGGACAGGAGGGGGCCTACGAGCAGTACTTC. Translating it yields CASSHGQEGAYEQYF.

The chain couples TRBV11-2 to TRBJ1-3; TRBD1 agrees at 7 bases. CDR3 length equals 16 residues. Germline V gives CDR1 SGHAT, CDR2 FQNNGV. V shed 4 bases, J shed 0 bases, and the junction held 6 bases outside the gene matches. The CDR3: CASSSGQPSSGNTIYF. The CDR3 nucleotides read TGTGCCAGCAGCTCGGGACAGCCAAGCTCTGGAAACACCATATATTTT.

This clonotype was observed at least ten times. The V gene is TRBV29-1, the J gene TRBJ1-1; no clear D. The germline V gene has CDR1 SQVTM and CDR2 ANQGSEA. V was cut by 1 base and J by 7 bases, with 16 bases left in between. CDR3 size: 14 residues. CDR3 in DNA: TGCAGCGTTGAAGTAAGAGTGGGTTTCCTTGAAGCTTTCTTT. It specifies CSVEVRVGFLEAFF.

This clonotype was observed many times. V usage is TRBV29-1 and J usage is TRBJ2-1, with D maybe TRBD2 (5 bases). The CDR3 totals 13 residues. Trimming removed 8 bases from V and 5 bases from J, with 16 bases in between. Germline V CDR1 and CDR2: SQVTM, ANQGSEA. The CDR3 bases are TGCAGCATCAAACGTCTAGCTGACAATGAGCAGTTCTTC. This encodes CSIKRLADNEQFF.

The sample holds a few counts of this clonotype. J is TRBJ2-7 and V is TRBV4-2; D is uncertain. Germline CDR1 LGHNA, CDR2 YNFKEQ. V gave up 3 bases and J gave up 1 base, with 13 bases separating them. The CDR3 has 15 amino acids. The CDR3 coding sequence is TGTGCCAGCAGCCAGGCTCGGGTAATGTCCTACGAGCAGTACTTC. Protein product: CASSQARVMSYEQYF.

This clonotype was recorded a few times. J is TRBJ2-2 and V is TRBV6-5; TRBD2 is a possible D gene (6 bases). The germline V and J ends were trimmed by 6 bases and 6 bases, with 8 bases remaining between them. Germline assignment: CDR1 MNHEY and CDR2 SVGAGI. This CDR3 has 12 residues. The CDR3 nucleotides read TGTGCCAGCAGAAGGGAGGCCGGGGAGCTGTTTTTT. Translated: CASRREAGELFF.

This clonotype was observed at least ten times. The J gene is TRBJ2-7, the V gene TRBV12-3 or TRBV12-4; D is unresolved. The CDR3 runs to 11 residues. V shed 6 bases and J shed 2 bases, with 5 bases lying between them. As DNA, the CDR3 is TGTGCCAGCAGCCCTACCTACGAGCAGTACTTC. Protein product: CASSPTYEQYF.

This clonotype has only a few counts. This sequence joins TRBV5-1 and TRBJ1-4; 8 nucleotides align to TRBD1. Trimming cost V 3 bases and J 2 bases; bases outside gene matches: 6. The CDR3 is 16 residues long. Germline-derived CDR1 and CDR2 are SGHRS and YFSETQ. For the CDR3, the DNA is TGCGCCAGCAGCTCTCAGGGGGCGAGCACTAATGAAAAACTGTTTTTT. This encodes CASSSQGASTNEKLFF.

This clonotype appeared many times. This chain joins TRBV6-2 or TRBV6-3 and TRBJ2-1; 10 positions match TRBD1. The CDR3 is 12 residues long. Germline values: CDR1 MNHEY, CDR2 SVGEGT. J lost 8 bases, V lost 8 bases, and 3 bases had no gene match. This CDR3 is CASGQGGDEQFF. CDR3 DNA sequence: TGTGCCAGCGGACAGGGGGGTGATGAGCAGTTCTTC.